The 11 T cell receptor beta chains below all came from one sample that was sequenced in a study of response to subunit inactivated influenza vaccine. TCRdb re-called the RT-PCR reads through MiXCR, storing one row per CDR3 protein. Of about 300,000 distinct CDR3 sequences listed, about a fifth are singletons. Material: PBMCs from blood, obtained less than 22 months after vaccination. Every receptor here comes from a man in his fifties or sixties who received an inactivated influenza vaccine.

This clonotype was seen more than once but under ten times. This rearrangement joins TRBV12-3 or TRBV12-4 to TRBJ2-2, with D perhaps matching TRBD2 (5 bases). The CDR3 covers 12 residues. Trimming removed 8 bases at V and 6 bases at J, with 10 bases between. The CDR3 bases are TGTGCCAGCTGGACTGACGCCGGGGAGCTGTTTTTT. It translates to CASWTDAGELFF.

This clonotype was found many times. The CDR3 reads CASSQEGNQPQHF. The CDR3 coding sequence is TGTGCCAGCAGCCAAGAGGGGAATCAGCCCCAGCATTTT. The chain uses TRBV7-2 and TRBJ1-5; D possibly corresponds to TRBD1 (5 bases). The CDR3 is 13 residues long. Germline V gene lookup returns CDR1 SGHTA and CDR2 FQGNSA. Trimming left V 5 bases short and J 4 bases short, with 9 bases between. Based on the CDR3 plus reference TRBV7-2 and TRBJ1-5, the full variable domain is GAGVSQSPSNKVTEKGKDVELRCDPISGHTALYWYRQSLGQGLEFLIYFQGNSAPDKSGLPSDRFSAERTGGSVSTLTIQRTQQEDSAVYLCASSQEGNQPQHFGDGTRLSIL.

This clonotype was picked up a small number of times. The CDR3 nucleotides are TGTGCCAGCAGTTTACTCTTGGGGGGAGAGACCCAGTACTTC. It translates to CASSLLLGGETQYF. The chain is built from TRBV12-3 or TRBV12-4 and TRBJ2-5; TRBD2 might be the D (6 bases). V lost 2 bases and J lost 4, with 11 bases in between. CDR3 length: 14 residues.

This chain uses TRBV6-4 with TRBJ2-1, with 10 bases lining up with TRBD1. V lost 2 bases to trimming and J lost 13 bases; unmatched junction nucleotides: 5. This CDR3 is built from 13 residues. Looked up from germline, CDR1 is MRHNA and CDR2 is SNTAGT. CDR3 bases: TGTGCCAGCAGTGACCGGGACAGGGGCCCTCAGTTCTTC. This encodes CASSDRDRGPQFF.

This clonotype was seen ten or more times. The J gene is TRBJ1-1, the V gene TRBV20-1; no clear D gene. V gave up 7 bases and J gave up 12 bases, with 24 bases separating them. Germline CDR1 is DFQATT and CDR2 is SNEGSKA (reference sequence). This CDR3 spans 13 amino acids. CDR3 DNA sequence: TGCAGTGGAGAAGAATCCGGACGGCCTGTTACTTTCTTT. This encodes CSGEESGRPVTFF.

V is TRBV7-2 and J is TRBJ2-7; D might be TRBD1 or TRBD2, each matching 5 bases. The CDR3 is 14 residues long. V lost 0 bases, J lost 3 bases, and 9 bases lay in between. The germline CDR1 and CDR2 sequences are SGHTA and FQGNSA. CDR3 loop: CASSLARDGYEQYF. The CDR3 DNA follows: TGTGCCAGCAGCTTAGCAAGGGACGGCTACGAGCAGTACTTC.

In its sample, this clonotype was seen a few times. The gene calls are TRBV12-3 or TRBV12-4 and TRBJ1-2; D gene uncertain. Trimming removed 1 base at V and 4 bases at J, with 13 bases between. The CDR3 is made up of 15 amino acids. The CDR3 is CASSLEIRAGYGYTF. CDR3 nucleotides: TGTGCCAGCAGTTTAGAGATCCGGGCGGGCTATGGCTACACCTTC.

The chain combines TRBV20-1 with TRBJ1-2, with D possibly matching TRBD1 (5 bases). Deletions cut 6 bases from V and 0 bases from J, with 29 bases between. The germline CDR1 and CDR2 sequences are DFQATT and SNEGSKA (reference sequence). The CDR3 spans 19 residues. The chain's CDR3 is CSAPGTLSIRRDTNYGYTF. CDR3 nucleotide sequence: TGCAGTGCACCCGGGACCCTCAGTATTAGGCGGGATACTAACTATGGCTACACCTTC.

The rearrangement joins TRBV7-2 to TRBJ1-2, with 9 bases aligning to TRBD1. The CDR3 is 15 residues long. The germline gives CDR1 SGHTA, CDR2 FQGNSA. The V gene end was trimmed by 4 bases and the J gene end by 4 bases; junction bases not matched to a gene: 7. The DNA of the CDR3 is TGTGCCAGCAGCTCGGAGGGACAGGGAGGCTATGGCTACACCTTC. It is translated as CASSSEGQGGYGYTF.

This clonotype showed up just a few times. The genes are TRBV4-3 and TRBJ1-5; D is ambiguous. The V end was cut by 0 bases, the J end by 9 bases, with 12 bases between. Per the germline V gene, CDR1 is LGHNA and CDR2 is YSLEER. The CDR3 sequence is 14 residues long. CDR3 amino acids: CASSQERSRSPQHF. CDR3 nucleotide sequence: TGCGCCAGCAGCCAAGAACGGAGCCGGTCGCCCCAGCATTTT.

The rearrangement links TRBV7-2 to TRBJ2-2, with a possible D match to TRBD1 (6 bases). This CDR3 is built from 16 residues. Trimming pared 1 base from V and 7 bases from J, leaving 16 bases between. Germline lookup yields CDR1 SGHTA and CDR2 FQGNSA. The CDR3 nucleotides are TGTGCCAGCAGCTTAGATGGAGGACAGTTTCGCGGGGAGCTGTTTTTT. Its protein is CASSLDGGQFRGELFF.